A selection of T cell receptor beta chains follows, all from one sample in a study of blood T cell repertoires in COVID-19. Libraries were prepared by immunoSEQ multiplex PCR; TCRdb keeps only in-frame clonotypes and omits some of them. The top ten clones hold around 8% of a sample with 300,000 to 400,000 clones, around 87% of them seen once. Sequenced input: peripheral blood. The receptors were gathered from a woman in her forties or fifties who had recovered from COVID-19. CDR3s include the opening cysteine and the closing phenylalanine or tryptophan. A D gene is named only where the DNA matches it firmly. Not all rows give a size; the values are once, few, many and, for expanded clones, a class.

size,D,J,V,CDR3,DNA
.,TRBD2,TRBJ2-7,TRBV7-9,CASSLGGLAGGYEQYF,TGTGCCAGCAGCTTAGGTGGGCTAGCGGGAGGGTACGAGCAGTACTTC
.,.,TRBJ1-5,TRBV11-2,CASSLDPGNQPQHF,TGTGCCAGCAGCTTAGATCCAGGCAATCAGCCCCAGCATTTT
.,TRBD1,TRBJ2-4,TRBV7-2,CASSLDRGRVDIQYF,TGTGCCAGCAGCTTAGACAGGGGAAGGGTGGACATTCAGTACTTC
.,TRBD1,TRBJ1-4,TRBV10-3,CAISVRQGDEKLFF,TGTGCCATCAGTGTCCGACAGGGGGATGAAAAACTGTTTTTT
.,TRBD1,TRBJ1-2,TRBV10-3,CAIRGTGGSYGYTF,TGTGCCATCAGGGGGACAGGGGGGTCCTATGGCTACACCTTC
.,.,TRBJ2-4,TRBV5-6,CASTPPTSNIQYF,TGTGCCAGCACCCCGCCGACATCCAACATTCAGTACTTC
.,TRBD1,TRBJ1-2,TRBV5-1,CASSSRQGNYGYTF,TGCGCCAGCAGCTCGCGACAGGGGAACTATGGCTACACCTTC
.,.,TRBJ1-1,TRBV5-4,CASSLARRTANTEAFF,TGTGCCAGCAGCTTGGCCAGGAGGACGGCGAACACTGAAGCTTTCTTT
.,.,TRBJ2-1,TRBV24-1,CATSDLIRGAGNEQFF,TGTGCCACCAGTGATTTGATCCGGGGGGCGGGTAATGAGCAGTTCTTC
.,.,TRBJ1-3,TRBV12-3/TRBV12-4,CATSGSGNTIYF,TGTGCCACCTCGGGCTCTGGAAACACCATATATTTT
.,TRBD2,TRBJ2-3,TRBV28,CASGTVSSGATTDTQYF,TGTGCCAGCGGAACCGTCTCTAGCGGGGCGACCACAGATACGCAGTATTTT
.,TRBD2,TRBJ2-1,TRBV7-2,CASSLRSAGAEYNEQFF,TGTGCCAGCAGCTTAAGGTCAGCGGGAGCGGAATACAATGAGCAGTTCTTC
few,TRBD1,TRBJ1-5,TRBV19,CASSTTGGNQPQHF,TGTGCCAGTAGTACAACAGGGGGTAATCAGCCCCAGCATTTT
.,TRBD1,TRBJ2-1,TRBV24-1,CATSDPRTGNNEQFF,TGTGCCACCAGTGACCCCAGGACAGGCAACAATGAGCAGTTCTTC
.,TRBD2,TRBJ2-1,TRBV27,CASSLTQLALPRGNEQFF,TGTGCCAGCAGTCTCACCCAACTAGCGCTACCACGAGGCAATGAGCAGTTCTTC
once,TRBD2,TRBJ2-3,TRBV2,CASSDFRLAGSTDTQYF,TGTGCCAGCAGTGATTTCCGACTAGCGGGTAGCACAGATACGCAGTATTTT